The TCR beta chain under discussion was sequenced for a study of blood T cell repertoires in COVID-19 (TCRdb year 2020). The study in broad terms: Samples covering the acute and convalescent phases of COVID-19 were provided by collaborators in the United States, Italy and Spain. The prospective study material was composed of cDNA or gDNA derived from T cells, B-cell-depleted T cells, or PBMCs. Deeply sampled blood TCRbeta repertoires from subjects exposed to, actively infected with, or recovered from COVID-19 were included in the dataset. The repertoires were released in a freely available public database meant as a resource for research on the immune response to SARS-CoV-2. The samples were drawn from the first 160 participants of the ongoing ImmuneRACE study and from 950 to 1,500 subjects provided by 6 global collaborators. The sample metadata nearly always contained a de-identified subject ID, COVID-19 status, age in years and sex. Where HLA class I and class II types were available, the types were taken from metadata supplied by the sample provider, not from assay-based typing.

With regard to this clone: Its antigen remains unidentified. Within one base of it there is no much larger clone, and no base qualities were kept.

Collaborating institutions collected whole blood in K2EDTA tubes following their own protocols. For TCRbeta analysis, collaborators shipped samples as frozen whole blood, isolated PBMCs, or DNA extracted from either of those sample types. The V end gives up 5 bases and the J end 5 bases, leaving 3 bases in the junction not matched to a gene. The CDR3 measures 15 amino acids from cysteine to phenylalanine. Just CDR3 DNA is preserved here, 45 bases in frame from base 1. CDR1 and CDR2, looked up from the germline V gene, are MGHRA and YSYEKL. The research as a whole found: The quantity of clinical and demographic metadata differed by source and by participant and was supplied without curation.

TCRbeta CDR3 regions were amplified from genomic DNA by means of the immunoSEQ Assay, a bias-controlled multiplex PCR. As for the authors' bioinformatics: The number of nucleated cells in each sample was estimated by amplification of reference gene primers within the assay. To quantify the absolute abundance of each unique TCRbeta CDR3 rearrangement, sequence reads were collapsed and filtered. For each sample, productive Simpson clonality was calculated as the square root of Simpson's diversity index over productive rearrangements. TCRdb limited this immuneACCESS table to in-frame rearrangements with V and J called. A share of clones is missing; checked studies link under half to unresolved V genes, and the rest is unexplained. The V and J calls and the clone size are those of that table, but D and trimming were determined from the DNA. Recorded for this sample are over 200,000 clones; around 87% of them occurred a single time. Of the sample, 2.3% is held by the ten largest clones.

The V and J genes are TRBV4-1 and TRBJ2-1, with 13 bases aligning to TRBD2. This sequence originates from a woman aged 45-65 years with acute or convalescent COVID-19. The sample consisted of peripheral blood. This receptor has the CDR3 CASSDGTSGNNEQFF. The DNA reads TGCGCCAGCAGCGACGGGACTAGCGGGAACAATGAGCAGTTCTTC.